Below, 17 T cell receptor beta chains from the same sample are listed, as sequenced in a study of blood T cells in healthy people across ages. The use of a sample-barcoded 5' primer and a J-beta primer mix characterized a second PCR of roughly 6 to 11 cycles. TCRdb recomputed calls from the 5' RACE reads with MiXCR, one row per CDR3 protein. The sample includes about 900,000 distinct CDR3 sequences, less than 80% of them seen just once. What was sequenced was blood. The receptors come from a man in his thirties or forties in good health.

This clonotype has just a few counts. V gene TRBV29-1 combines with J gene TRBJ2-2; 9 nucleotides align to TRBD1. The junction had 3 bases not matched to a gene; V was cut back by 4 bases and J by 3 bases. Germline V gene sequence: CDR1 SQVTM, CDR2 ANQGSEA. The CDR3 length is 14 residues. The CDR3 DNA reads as TGCAGCGTTGGTGACAGGGGGGACACCGGGGAGCTGTTTTTT. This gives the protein CSVGDRGDTGELFF.

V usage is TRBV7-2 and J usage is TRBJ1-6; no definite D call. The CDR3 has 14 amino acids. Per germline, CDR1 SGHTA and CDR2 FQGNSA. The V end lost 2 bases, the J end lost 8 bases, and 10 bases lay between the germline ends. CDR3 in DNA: TGTGCCAGCAGCTTAAGGAGTCAGGATTCACCCCTCCACTTT. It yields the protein CASSLRSQDSPLHF.

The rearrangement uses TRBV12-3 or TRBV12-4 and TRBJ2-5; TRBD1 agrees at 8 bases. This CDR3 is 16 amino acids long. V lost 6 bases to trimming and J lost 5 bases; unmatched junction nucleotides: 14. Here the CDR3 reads CASSKTLRTGSETQYF. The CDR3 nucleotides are TGTGCCAGCAGCAAAACATTGAGGACAGGGTCTGAGACCCAGTACTTC.

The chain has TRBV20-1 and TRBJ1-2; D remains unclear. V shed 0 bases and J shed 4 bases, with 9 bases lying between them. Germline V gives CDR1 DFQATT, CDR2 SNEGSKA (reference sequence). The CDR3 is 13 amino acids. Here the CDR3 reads CSARDPTSYGYTF. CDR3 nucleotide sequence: TGCAGTGCTAGAGACCCAACCTCCTATGGCTACACCTTC.

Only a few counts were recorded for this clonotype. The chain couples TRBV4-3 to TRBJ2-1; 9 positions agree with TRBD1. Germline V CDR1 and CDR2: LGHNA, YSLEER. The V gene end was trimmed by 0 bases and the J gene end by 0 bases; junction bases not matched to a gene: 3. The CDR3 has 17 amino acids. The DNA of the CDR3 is TGCGCCAGCAGCCAAGAAGGGACAGGGAGCTCCTACAATGAGCAGTTCTTC. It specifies CASSQEGTGSSYNEQFF.

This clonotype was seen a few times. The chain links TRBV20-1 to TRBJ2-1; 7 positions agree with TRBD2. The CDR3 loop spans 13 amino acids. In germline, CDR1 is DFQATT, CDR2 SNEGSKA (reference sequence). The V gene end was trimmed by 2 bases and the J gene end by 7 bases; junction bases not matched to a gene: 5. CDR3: CSARLVGGNEQFF. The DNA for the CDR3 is TGCAGTGCTAGACTAGTCGGGGGGAATGAGCAGTTCTTC.

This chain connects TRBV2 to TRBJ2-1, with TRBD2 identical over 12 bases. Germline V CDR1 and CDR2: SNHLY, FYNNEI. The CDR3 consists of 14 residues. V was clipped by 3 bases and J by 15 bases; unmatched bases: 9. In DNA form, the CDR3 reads TGTGCCAGCAGTGATGCTCTAGCGGGGGGGGGAGGGTTCTTC. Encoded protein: CASSDALAGGGGFF.

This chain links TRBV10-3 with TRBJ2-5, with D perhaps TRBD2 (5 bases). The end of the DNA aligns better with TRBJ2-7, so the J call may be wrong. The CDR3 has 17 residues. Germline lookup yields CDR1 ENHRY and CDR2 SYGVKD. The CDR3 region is CAISESPKVRARDEQYF. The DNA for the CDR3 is TGTGCCATCAGTGAGTCCCCCAAGGTGAGGGCGAGGGACGAGCAGTACTTC.

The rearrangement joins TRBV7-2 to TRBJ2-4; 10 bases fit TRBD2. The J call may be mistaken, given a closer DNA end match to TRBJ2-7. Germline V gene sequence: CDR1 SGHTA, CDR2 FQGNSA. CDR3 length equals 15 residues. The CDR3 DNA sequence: TGTGCCAGCAGCAAATATCTAGCGGGGGTCTACGAGCAGTACTTC. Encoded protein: CASSKYLAGVYEQYF.

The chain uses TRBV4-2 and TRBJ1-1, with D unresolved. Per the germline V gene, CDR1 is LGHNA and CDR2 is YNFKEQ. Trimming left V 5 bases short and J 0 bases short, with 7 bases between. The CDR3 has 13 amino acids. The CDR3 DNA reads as TGTGCCAGCAGCGGCAGTCTGAACACTGAAGCTTTCTTT. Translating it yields CASSGSLNTEAFF.

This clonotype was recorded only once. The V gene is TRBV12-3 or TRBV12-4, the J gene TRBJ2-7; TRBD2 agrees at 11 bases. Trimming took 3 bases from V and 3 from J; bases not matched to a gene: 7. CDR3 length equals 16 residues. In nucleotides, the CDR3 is TGTGCCAGCAGTTTCTCCTCACTAGCGGGAGACTACGAGCAGTACTTC. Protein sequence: CASSFSSLAGDYEQYF.

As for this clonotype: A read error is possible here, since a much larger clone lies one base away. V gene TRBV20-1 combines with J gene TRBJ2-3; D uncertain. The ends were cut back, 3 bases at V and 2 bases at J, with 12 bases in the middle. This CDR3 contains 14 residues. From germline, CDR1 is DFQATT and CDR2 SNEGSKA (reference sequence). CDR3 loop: CSASVGSDTDTQYF. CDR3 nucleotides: TGCAGTGCTAGTGTGGGCTCCGACACAGATACGCAGTATTTT.

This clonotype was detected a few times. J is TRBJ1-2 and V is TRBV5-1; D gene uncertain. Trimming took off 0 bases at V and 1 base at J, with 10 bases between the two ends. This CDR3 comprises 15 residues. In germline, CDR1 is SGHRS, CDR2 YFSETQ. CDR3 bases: TGCGCCAGCAGCTTGGGCGGAGGTAATAACTATGGCTACACCTTC. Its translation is CASSLGGGNNYGYTF.

The CDR3 region is CASGNGRMNTEAFF. DNA for the CDR3: TGTGCCAGCGGCAACGGACGTATGAACACTGAAGCTTTCTTT. The rearrangement uses TRBV7-9 and TRBJ1-1; D not certain. CDR1 is SEHNR and CDR2 is FQNEAQ in the germline V gene (reference sequence). CDR3 size: 14 residues. V gave up 8 bases and J gave up 0 bases, with 13 bases separating them.

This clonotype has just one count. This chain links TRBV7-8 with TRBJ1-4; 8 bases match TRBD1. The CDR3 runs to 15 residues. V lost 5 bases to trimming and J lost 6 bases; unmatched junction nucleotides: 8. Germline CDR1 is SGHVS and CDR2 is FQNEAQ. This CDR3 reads CASSPDREGDEKLFF. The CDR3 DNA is TGTGCCAGCAGCCCGGACAGGGAAGGCGATGAAAAACTGTTTTTT.

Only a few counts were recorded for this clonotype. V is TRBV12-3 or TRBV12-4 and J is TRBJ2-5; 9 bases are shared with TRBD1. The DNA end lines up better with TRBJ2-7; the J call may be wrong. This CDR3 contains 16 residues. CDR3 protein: CASSLTGTGRAYEQYF. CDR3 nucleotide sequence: TGTGCCAGCAGTTTGACCGGGACAGGGAGAGCATACGAGCAGTACTTC.

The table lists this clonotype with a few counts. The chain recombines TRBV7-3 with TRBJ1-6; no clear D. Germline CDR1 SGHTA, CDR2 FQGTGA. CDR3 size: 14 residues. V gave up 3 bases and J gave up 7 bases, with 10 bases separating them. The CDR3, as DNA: TGTGCCAGCAGCTTGGGGATTGGGAATTCACCCCTCCACTTT. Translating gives CASSLGIGNSPLHF.